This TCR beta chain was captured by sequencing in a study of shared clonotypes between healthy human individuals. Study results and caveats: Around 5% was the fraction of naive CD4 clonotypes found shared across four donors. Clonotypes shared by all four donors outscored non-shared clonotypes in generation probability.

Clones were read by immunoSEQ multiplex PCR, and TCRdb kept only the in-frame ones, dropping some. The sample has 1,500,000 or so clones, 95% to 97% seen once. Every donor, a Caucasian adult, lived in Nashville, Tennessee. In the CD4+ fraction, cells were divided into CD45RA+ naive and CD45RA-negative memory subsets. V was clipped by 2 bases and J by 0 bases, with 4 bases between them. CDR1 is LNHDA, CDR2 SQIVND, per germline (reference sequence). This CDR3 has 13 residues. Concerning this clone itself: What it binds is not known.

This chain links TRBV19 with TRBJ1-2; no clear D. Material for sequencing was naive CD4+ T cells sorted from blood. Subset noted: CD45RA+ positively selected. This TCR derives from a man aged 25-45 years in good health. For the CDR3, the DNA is TGTGCCAGTAGTATATCTACTAACTATGGCTACACCTTC. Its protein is CASSISTNYGYTF. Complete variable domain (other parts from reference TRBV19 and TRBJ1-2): DGGITQSPKYLFRKEGQNVTLSCEQNLNHDAMYWYRQDPGQGLRLIYYSQIVNDFQKGDIAEGYSVSREKKESFPLTVTSAQKNPTAFYLCASSISTNYGYTFGSGTRLTVV.